The clone carrying this TCR beta chain showed up just once. Authors' data handling: Amplification of reference gene primers was used by the study to estimate nucleated cell counts. Method: immunoSEQ multiplex PCR; TCRdb's copy keeps in-frame clones and lacks some. The V and J calls and clone size were taken over from that table, and D and trimming were inferred from the DNA. The sample contains 200,000 to 250,000 clones, approximately 80% of which appear only once. The data stem from a study of blood T cell repertoires in COVID-19. For the study at large: There were acute and convalescent COVID-19 samples, and they came from the United States, Italy and Spain.

The sequence came from a man aged 35 to 55 who had recovered from COVID-19. Material: PBMCs or T cells enriched from blood (not recorded which).

The CDR3 coding sequence is TGTGCCAGCAGTTTTACAGGGTCGGGAAACACCATATATTTT. Encoded protein: CASSFTGSGNTIYF. The chain is built from TRBV6-6 and TRBJ1-3, with D possibly matching TRBD1 (6 bases). V was shortened by 4 bases and J by 4 bases, with 11 bases between the two germline ends. The CDR3 length is 14 residues. Per the germline V gene, CDR1 is MNHNY and CDR2 is SVGAGI (reference sequence).